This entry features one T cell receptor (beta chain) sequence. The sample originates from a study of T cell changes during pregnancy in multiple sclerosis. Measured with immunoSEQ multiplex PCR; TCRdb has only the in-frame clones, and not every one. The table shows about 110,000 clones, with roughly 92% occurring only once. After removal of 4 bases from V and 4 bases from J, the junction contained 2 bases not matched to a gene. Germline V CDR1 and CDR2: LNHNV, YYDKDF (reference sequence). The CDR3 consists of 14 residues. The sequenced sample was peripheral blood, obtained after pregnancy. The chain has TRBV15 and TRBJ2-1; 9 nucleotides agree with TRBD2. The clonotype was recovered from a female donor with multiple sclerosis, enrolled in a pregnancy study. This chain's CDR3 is CATSKAGGYNEQFF. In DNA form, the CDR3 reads TGTGCCACCAGCAAGGCGGGAGGGTACAATGAGCAGTTCTTC.